This T cell receptor beta chain was sequenced in a study of blood T cell repertoires in COVID-19. With 4 bases clipped from V and 8 bases from J, the junction kept 9 bases outside the gene matches. The CDR3 covers 15 residues. CDR1 and CDR2 (germline): SEHNR, FQNEAQ (reference sequence). Using immunoSEQ multiplex PCR, the repertoire was profiled, and TCRdb retains in-frame clones only, with some absent. The data hold some 270,000 clones, with approximately 84% observed a single time. This clonotype was obtained from a person aged 70 to 85 with COVID-19, enrolled during active disease. The specimen was peripheral blood. The chain carries TRBV7-9 and TRBJ1-4; TRBD1 agrees at 8 bases. The CDR3 nucleotides read TGTGCCAGCAGCTCAGCCGGGACAGGTCGAGAAAAACTGTTTTTT. It yields the protein CASSSAGTGREKLFF.